These 30 T cell receptor beta chains share one sample of origin, sequenced in a study of post-analysis software for immune sequencing data. Study results and caveats: Patients carried a handful of TRBV segments more frequently than controls did, and TRBV5-6, TRBV5-1 and TRBV20-1 were among them.

Unique molecular identifiers tagged the TCR beta cDNA libraries. TCRdb re-called the PCR reads with MiXCR, one entry per CDR3 protein. The repertoire holds hundreds of thousands of distinct CDR3 sequences, around 53% seen once, with around 4.5% in the top ten. No cognate antigen is known for these TCRs. The specimen was blood. The receptors originated from a girl aged 5-17 years with multiple sclerosis.

V gene TRBV5-1 combines with J gene TRBJ2-7; 8 bases match TRBD2. Germline lookup yields CDR1 SGHRS and CDR2 YFSETQ. The CDR3 contains 15 residues. V gave up 0 bases and J gave up 4 bases; unmatched junction bases: 6. The CDR3 loop is CASSLAAGEDYEQYF. CDR3 DNA: TGCGCCAGCAGCTTGGCAGCGGGAGAGGATTACGAGCAGTACTTC.

The CDR3 loop is CASRVQRLGDTQYF. CDR3 nucleotide sequence: TGTGCCAGCAGAGTCCAACGCTTGGGGGATACGCAGTATTTT. The chain employs TRBV11-2 and TRBJ2-3; no clear D. This CDR3 has 14 residues. The ends were cut back, 6 bases at V and 6 bases at J, with 16 bases in the middle. The germline V gene has CDR1 SGHAT and CDR2 FQNNGV.

The rearrangement joins TRBV10-3 to TRBJ2-7; the D gene is possibly TRBD2 (5 bases). This CDR3 comprises 11 residues. V gave up 4 bases and J gave up 4 bases, with 5 bases separating them. The germline CDR1 and CDR2 sequences are ENHRY and SYGVKD. This CDR3 reads CAISGLYEQYF. The DNA of the CDR3 is TGTGCCATCAGTGGACTATACGAGCAGTACTTC.

CDR3 sequence: CASSPRVRVAYRQFF. In DNA form, the CDR3 reads TGTGCCAGCAGCCCCAGGGTACGCGTCGCCTACAGGCAGTTCTTC. This chain links TRBV11-1 with TRBJ2-1; TRBD1 might be the D (5 bases). The V gene's germline CDR1 is SGHAT and CDR2 FQDESV (reference sequence). The CDR3 totals 15 residues. V shed 5 bases and J shed 12 bases, with 23 bases lying between them.

V and J are TRBV5-1 and TRBJ1-1; possible D gene TRBD1, 6 bases. The CDR3 has 14 residues. V gave up 4 bases and J gave up 6 bases, with 16 bases separating them. From germline, CDR1 is SGHRS and CDR2 YFSETQ. The CDR3 spells CASSGAGGGSEAFF. In nucleotides, the CDR3 is TGCGCCAGCAGCGGGGCGGGGGGCGGATCTGAAGCTTTCTTT.

The chain carries TRBV29-1 and TRBJ2-3; unclear D gene. Trimming took off 8 bases at V and 6 bases at J, with 9 bases between the two ends. Germline-derived CDR1 and CDR2 are SQVTM and ANQGSEA. This CDR3 comprises 10 residues. DNA for the CDR3: TGCAGCCCAGTCTCGGATACGCAGTATTTT. Amino acids: CSPVSDTQYF.

This sequence joins TRBV24-1 and TRBJ2-3; D unresolved. Germline V lookup: CDR1 KGHDR, CDR2 SFDVKD. The CDR3 consists of 13 residues. Deletions cut 3 bases from V and 4 bases from J, with 7 bases between. The CDR3 DNA reads TGTGCCACCAGTGATCCTTACGCAGATACGCAGTATTTT. This translates into CATSDPYADTQYF.

V and J are TRBV4-1 and TRBJ2-7, with 13 bases lining up with TRBD2. After removal of 3 bases from V and 6 bases from J, the junction contained 8 bases not matched to a gene. Germline CDR1 is MGHRA and CDR2 is YSYEKL. The CDR3 length is 16 residues. In DNA form, the CDR3 reads TGCGCCAGCAGCCACCTCGGACTAGCGGGAGCGGTCGAGCAGTACTTC. Translating gives CASSHLGLAGAVEQYF.

The V and J genes are TRBV10-3 and TRBJ2-7, with D hard to call. Germline CDR1 ENHRY, CDR2 SYGVKD. The CDR3 runs 11 residues. The V end lost 3 bases, the J end lost 6 bases, and 6 bases lay between the germline ends. The CDR3 region is CAISELGEQYF. CDR3 nucleotides: TGTGCCATCAGTGAATTGGGCGAGCAGTACTTC.

This clonotype has more than one count but fewer than ten. The chain carries TRBV9 and TRBJ2-1; D ambiguous. This CDR3 is 15 amino acids long. CDR1 is SGDLS and CDR2 is YYNGEE in the germline V gene. The V end lost 0 bases, the J end lost 0 bases, and 7 bases lay between the germline ends. CDR3 coding DNA: TGTGCCAGCAGCGTAGAGGCTAGCTCCTACAATGAGCAGTTCTTC. Protein sequence: CASSVEASSYNEQFF. Filled out from reference TRBV9 and TRBJ2-1, the complete variable domain reads DSGVTQTPKHLITATGQRVTLRCSPRSGDLSVYWYQQSLDQGLQFLIQYYNGEERAKGNILERFSAQQFPDLHSELNLSSLELGDSALYFCASSVEASSYNEQFFGPGTRLTVL.

The V gene is TRBV27, the J gene TRBJ1-5; D is perhaps TRBD1 (5 bases). There are 13 residues in the CDR3. Germline CDR1 and CDR2: MNHEY and SMNVEV (reference sequence). The V end was cut by 10 bases, the J end by 4 bases, with 14 bases between. The CDR3 DNA follows: TGTGCCACCGCAGGGTCATCTAATCAGCCCCAGCATTTT. This gives the protein CATAGSSNQPQHF.

The chain couples TRBV7-8 to TRBJ2-7; D unresolved. The CDR3 runs to 16 residues. The V and J ends lost 1 base and 0 bases respectively, with 13 bases between them. Germline V gene sequence: CDR1 SGHVS, CDR2 FQNEAQ. Written as DNA, the CDR3 is TGTGCCAGCAGCTTAGTAAGGCCAATGTACTCCTACGAGCAGTACTTC. It encodes CASSLVRPMYSYEQYF. Filled out from reference TRBV7-8 and TRBJ2-7, the complete variable domain reads GAGVSQSPRYKVAKRGQDVALRCDPISGHVSLFWYQQALGQGPEFLTYFQNEAQLDKSGLPSDRFFAERPEGSVSTLKIQRTQQEDSAVYLCASSLVRPMYSYEQYFGPGTRLTVT.

The chain joins TRBV20-1 to TRBJ2-7; 12 bases align to TRBD2. Germline loops: CDR1 DFQATT, CDR2 SNEGSKA (reference sequence). This CDR3 spans 14 amino acids. J gave up 4 bases and V 6 bases, and 7 bases lay outside the gene matches. The chain's CDR3 is CSASRLAGAYEQYF. CDR3 sequence (DNA): TGCAGTGCATCCAGACTAGCGGGGGCTTACGAGCAGTACTTC.

This chain joins TRBV6-2 or TRBV6-3 and TRBJ2-7; D gene ambiguous. Germline V gene sequence: CDR1 MNHEY, CDR2 SVGEGT. The CDR3 totals 13 residues. The ends were cut back, 4 bases at V and 0 bases at J, with 7 bases in the middle. This CDR3 reads CASSWSISYEQYF. The CDR3 bases are TGTGCCAGCAGTTGGTCGATCTCCTACGAGCAGTACTTC.

The CDR3 here is CSARAAGPHEQYF. The CDR3, as DNA: TGCAGTGCTAGAGCCGCAGGGCCCCACGAGCAGTACTTC. V is TRBV20-1 and J is TRBJ2-5; possible D gene TRBD1, 5 bases. The DNA end favors TRBJ2-7, so the J call may be wrong. The length of the CDR3 is 13 residues. Per the germline V gene, CDR1 is DFQATT and CDR2 is SNEGSKA (reference sequence).

A few counts support this clonotype. The chain couples TRBV20-1 to TRBJ2-1, with 11 bases fitting TRBD2. Germline values: CDR1 DFQATT, CDR2 SNEGSKA (reference sequence). V was clipped by 0 bases and J by 9 bases; unmatched bases: 7. CDR3 length: 15 amino acids. The CDR3 is CSARDRTSGSLEQFF. Here the CDR3 DNA reads TGCAGTGCTAGAGATCGGACTAGCGGGTCTCTTGAGCAGTTCTTC.

This chain joins TRBV20-1 and TRBJ2-4, with D perhaps TRBD1 or TRBD2 (6 bases each). The assigned J gene may be wrong: the sequence end matches TRBJ2-7 better. CDR1 and CDR2 from the germline V gene are DFQATT and SNEGSKA (reference sequence). The CDR3 is 12 residues long. CDR3 in DNA: TGCAGTGCTAGCCCGGGGGCGGACGAGCAGTACTTC. It specifies CSASPGADEQYF.

The chain joins TRBV27 to TRBJ2-1, with TRBD2 matching over 10 bases. CDR1 is MNHEY, CDR2 SMNVEV, per germline (reference sequence). The CDR3 is 20 residues long. Germline trimming cut 4 bases from V and 3 bases from J; bases unmatched to any gene: 18. The CDR3 DNA follows: TGTGCCAGCAGTTCCCCTTTTAGCGGGAGGTTATTTCAGGGCTACAATGAGCAGTTCTTC. Protein product: CASSSPFSGRLFQGYNEQFF.

The sample holds a few counts of this clonotype. With a much larger clone just one base away, this may be a read error. The J gene is TRBJ2-7, the V gene TRBV27; the D call may be TRBD1 or TRBD2 (5 bases each). The CDR3 loop spans 13 amino acids. V was trimmed by 5 bases and J by 2 bases, leaving 10 bases between them. In germline, CDR1 is MNHEY, CDR2 SMNVEV (reference sequence). CDR3: CASSPGPTYEQYF. Here the CDR3 DNA reads TGTGCCAGCAGTCCGGGACCGACCTACGAGCAGTACTTC.

This clonotype has a handful of counts. The V call is TRBV7-2, the J call TRBJ1-5; D might be TRBD1 (6 bases). Germline CDR1 SGHTA, CDR2 FQGNSA. The CDR3 consists of 15 residues. Trimming stripped 0 bases from V and 6 bases from J, with 12 bases between. Here the CDR3 DNA reads TGTGCCAGCAGCTTAGCGAGGGGGGAAGGTCAGCCCCAGCATTTT. Translated, it gives CASSLARGEGQPQHF. The whole variable domain, remainder taken from reference TRBV7-2 and TRBJ1-5, is GAGVSQSPSNKVTEKGKDVELRCDPISGHTALYWYRQSLGQGLEFLIYFQGNSAPDKSGLPSDRFSAERTGGSVSTLTIQRTQQEDSAVYLCASSLARGEGQPQHFGDGTRLSIL.

The chain employs TRBV11-1 and TRBJ2-7; either TRBD1 or TRBD2 may supply D (5 bases each). This CDR3 comprises 14 residues. The V end lost 10 bases, the J end lost 0 bases, and 16 bases lay between the germline ends. The germline V gene has CDR1 SGHAT and CDR2 FQDESV (reference sequence). This CDR3 is CATGVGASSYEQYF. The CDR3 DNA is TGTGCCACCGGGGTTGGGGCCAGCTCCTACGAGCAGTACTTC.

The J gene is TRBJ1-2, the V gene TRBV29-1; a possible D gene is TRBD1 (5 bases). The CDR3 sequence is 14 residues long. V lost 2 bases to trimming and J lost 2 bases, with 12 bases between them. Per germline, CDR1 SQVTM and CDR2 ANQGSEA. Here the CDR3 DNA reads TGCAGCGTTGAATGGGGGGGGAAGAACTATGGCTACACCTTC. Translating gives CSVEWGGKNYGYTF. Together with reference TRBV29-1 and TRBJ1-2, the CDR3 gives the full variable domain: SAVISQKPSRDICQRGTSLTIQCQVDSQVTMMFWYRQQPGQSLTLIATANQGSEATYESGFVIDKFPISRPNLTFSTLTVSNMSPEDSSIYLCSVEWGGKNYGYTFGSGTRLTVV.

This chain uses TRBV4-2 with TRBJ2-7; 8 positions match TRBD2. V was pared by 3 bases and J by 1 base, with 20 bases of the junction left unmatched. Germline CDR1 LGHNA, CDR2 YNFKEQ. CDR3 length equals 20 residues. The CDR3: CASSQNPVRLAGHASYEQYF. The DNA for the CDR3 is TGTGCCAGCAGCCAGAACCCGGTGCGGCTAGCGGGCCACGCTTCCTACGAGCAGTACTTC.

CDR3 in amino acids: CASRREYEQYV. CDR3 bases: TGTGCCAGCAGGCGGGAGTACGAGCAGTACGTC. V is TRBV2 and J is TRBJ2-7; 7 bases are shared with TRBD2. J lost 4 bases, V lost 6 bases, and 0 bases had no gene match. Per germline, CDR1 SNHLY and CDR2 FYNNEI. This CDR3 comprises 11 residues.

This clonotype was seen a few times. The chain has TRBV9 and TRBJ2-3; 7 bases fit TRBD2. The CDR3 consists of 16 residues. Germline values: CDR1 SGDLS, CDR2 YYNGEE. The junction had 8 bases not matched to a gene; V was cut back by 4 bases and J by 0 bases. For the CDR3, the DNA is TGTGCCAGCAGCCCGCAACTAGCGACAAGCACAGATACGCAGTATTTT. Amino acid sequence: CASSPQLATSTDTQYF. The complete variable domain, with remaining parts taken from reference TRBV9 and TRBJ2-3, reads DSGVTQTPKHLITATGQRVTLRCSPRSGDLSVYWYQQSLDQGLQFLIQYYNGEERAKGNILERFSAQQFPDLHSELNLSSLELGDSALYFCASSPQLATSTDTQYFGPGTRLTVL.

This clonotype was found a few times. The chain links TRBV24-1 to TRBJ2-7; weak D call: TRBD1 (5 bases). V dropped 10 bases and J dropped 5 bases, with 14 bases sitting between them. Germline CDR1 reads KGHDR; CDR2 reads SFDVKD. This CDR3 comprises 12 residues. The CDR3 is CATLRRQNEQYF. CDR3 bases: TGTGCCACTCTTAGACGACAGAACGAGCAGTACTTC.

This clonotype was counted between two and nine times. The chain joins TRBV5-1 to TRBJ1-2; D unclear. In germline, CDR1 is SGHRS, CDR2 YFSETQ. Deletions cut 3 bases from V and 3 bases from J, with 15 bases between. The CDR3 is made up of 15 amino acids. CDR3 nucleotide sequence: TGCGCCAGCAGCTCACGCGGAAGCACCGACTATGGCTACACCTTC. As protein: CASSSRGSTDYGYTF.

This clonotype appeared a few times. The J gene is TRBJ2-1, the V gene TRBV20-1; D unclear. Per the germline V gene, CDR1 is DFQATT and CDR2 is SNEGSKA (reference sequence). This CDR3 has 13 residues. V was trimmed by 4 bases and J by 5 bases, leaving 12 bases between them. In nucleotides, the CDR3 is TGCAGTGCTACCATTTGGGCACACAATGAGCAGTTCTTC. This codes for CSATIWAHNEQFF.

The chain employs TRBV6-6 and TRBJ1-6; 7 bases are a match to TRBD1. The junction had 9 bases not matched to a gene; V was cut back by 0 bases and J by 10 bases. The germline CDR1 and CDR2 sequences are MNHNY and SVGAGI (reference sequence). The CDR3 spans 16 residues. The CDR3 region is CASSYSSGRGTSPLHF. The CDR3 nucleotides are TGTGCCAGCAGTTACTCGAGCGGCAGGGGGACGTCACCCCTCCACTTT.

The CDR3 DNA is TGTGCCAGCAGCCGACTAGCGACCTCGATGGTGGATGAGCAGTTCTTC. Protein: CASSRLATSMVDEQFF. The V and J genes are TRBV4-2 and TRBJ2-1, with 8 bases that match TRBD2. CDR1 and CDR2 from the germline V gene are LGHNA and YNFKEQ. V trimming: 4 bases; J trimming: 8 bases; junction bases outside the gene matches: 13. The CDR3 length is 16 residues.